The 32 T cell receptor beta chains presented below share a single source sample, sequenced in a study of immune characterization of retroperitoneal liposarcoma. MiXCR, applied by TCRdb to the PCR reads, yields one record per CDR3 protein. The repertoire has roughly 11,000 distinct CDR3 sequences, 26% of them found once; the top ten carry 9.1%. Sequenced: tumor tissue. The receptors were gathered from a female donor with retroperitoneal liposarcoma.

The CDR3 DNA follows: TGTGCCAGCAGCCCGTGGGGGACCTACGAGCAGTACTTC. Translating it yields CASSPWGTYEQYF. The rearrangement links TRBV27 to TRBJ2-1; either TRBD1 or TRBD2 may fit D (5 bases each). The J call is doubtful: the DNA matches TRBJ2-7 better. There are 13 residues in the CDR3. The germline gives CDR1 MNHEY, CDR2 SMNVEV (reference sequence).

This clonotype appeared a single time. This chain connects TRBV6-4 to TRBJ1-5; D perhaps matches TRBD1 (6 bases). The germline gives CDR1 MRHNA, CDR2 SNTAGT. The CDR3 covers 12 residues. Trimming shortened V by 6 bases and J by 6 bases, and 9 bases separated the two germline ends. CDR3 nucleotides: TGTGCCAGCAGGGGGGCGCGTCAGCCCCAGCATTTT. This sequence encodes CASRGARQPQHF.

The J gene is TRBJ2-3, the V gene TRBV11-1; D is tentatively TRBD1 or TRBD2 (5 bases each). The J call is in doubt because the DNA end fits TRBJ2-7 better. Per germline, CDR1 SGHAT and CDR2 FQDESV (reference sequence). The CDR3 consists of 15 residues. The CDR3 bases are TGTGCCAGCAGCCCCCGGCGAGAGGGGTACAATGAGCAGTACTTC. Translating it yields CASSPRREGYNEQYF.

Many counts were recorded for this clonotype. V gene TRBV6-1 combines with J gene TRBJ2-7; D not certain. There are 14 residues in the CDR3. Germline CDR1 and CDR2: MNHNS and SASEGT. Trimming pared 2 bases from V and 0 bases from J, leaving 8 bases between. The CDR3 loop is CASSEFYGSYEQYF. The CDR3 DNA reads as TGTGCCAGCAGTGAATTTTACGGCTCCTACGAGCAGTACTTC.

Judged by abundance, this clonotype is medium-sized. V is TRBV12-3 or TRBV12-4 and J is TRBJ2-5; 8 bases are shared with TRBD1. This CDR3 contains 15 residues. Trimming took 1 base from V and 2 from J; bases not matched to a gene: 3. CDR3 nucleotide sequence: TGTGCCAGCAGTTTAGGACAGGGGATTCAAGAGACCCAGTACTTC. Protein: CASSLGQGIQETQYF.

This clonotype is medium-sized by share. Written as DNA, the CDR3 is TGTGCCAGCAGCGCCCCTAGTCTTTCGCAGTATTTT. Translating gives CASSAPSLSQYF. The V call is TRBV7-2, the J call TRBJ2-3; D is uncertain. Trimming took off 5 bases at V and 10 bases at J, with 13 bases between the two ends. There are 12 residues in the CDR3. Germline CDR1 is SGHTA and CDR2 is FQGNSA.

This clonotype was seen at least ten times. The rearrangement links TRBV12-3 or TRBV12-4 to TRBJ2-1; D is undetermined. V lost 3 bases and J lost 11, with 11 bases in between. This CDR3 has 12 residues. CDR3 sequence: CASSLYSGKQFF. DNA for the CDR3: TGTGCCAGCAGTTTGTACTCCGGCAAGCAGTTCTTC.

This clonotype counts as medium-sized. V is TRBV7-6 and J is TRBJ2-5, with D possibly being TRBD2 (6 bases). This CDR3 is 15 amino acids long. Trimming cost V 3 bases and J 5 bases, with 16 bases left between them. Germline V gene lookup returns CDR1 SGHVS and CDR2 FNYEAQ. The CDR3 DNA sequence: TGTGCCAGCAGCTTCGGACTGAGTGGGGGGGAGACCCAGTACTTC. Translating gives CASSFGLSGGETQYF.

This chain connects TRBV7-3 to TRBJ2-1, with 8 bases fitting TRBD2. The germline gives CDR1 SGHTA, CDR2 FQGTGA. The CDR3 length is 16 residues. V lost 1 base and J lost 6; bases outside the gene matches: 8. The CDR3 loop reads CASSLSPGGRINEQFF. The CDR3 DNA reads as TGTGCCAGCAGCTTAAGTCCGGGAGGGCGTATCAATGAGCAGTTCTTC.

This clonotype was observed a handful of times. The V and J genes are TRBV11-3 and TRBJ2-1, with 10 bases fitting TRBD2. The CDR3 is made up of 15 amino acids. CDR1 and CDR2 from the germline V gene are SGHNT and YENEEA. V dropped 6 bases and J dropped 4; count of bases not matched to a gene: 6. In DNA form, the CDR3 reads TGTGCCAGCAGTTCGACTAGCGGGCGTTACAATGAGCAGTTCTTC. Protein product: CASSSTSGRYNEQFF.

The chain has TRBV7-2 and TRBJ2-7, with D uncertain. The CDR3 contains 16 residues. The ends were cut back, 1 base at V and 0 bases at J, with 13 bases in the middle. The germline V gene has CDR1 SGHTA and CDR2 FQGNSA. The CDR3 sequence: CASSLEWFGFSYEQYF. DNA for the CDR3: TGTGCCAGCAGCTTAGAGTGGTTTGGGTTCTCCTACGAGCAGTACTTC. The full variable domain, completed using reference TRBV7-2 and TRBJ2-7, is GAGVSQSPSNKVTEKGKDVELRCDPISGHTALYWYRQSLGQGLEFLIYFQGNSAPDKSGLPSDRFSAERTGGSVSTLTIQRTQQEDSAVYLCASSLEWFGFSYEQYFGPGTRLTVT.

There are many counts of this clonotype. V and J are TRBV6-1 and TRBJ1-5; no clear D. Trimming pared 1 base from V and 3 bases from J, leaving 10 bases between. The CDR3 totals 15 residues. Germline V gene lookup returns CDR1 MNHNS and CDR2 SASEGT. The CDR3 region has the DNA TGTGCCAGCAGTGAAGTGGCAGGCACCAATCAGCCCCAGCATTTT. Translated: CASSEVAGTNQPQHF.

This clonotype is medium-sized by share. CDR3 residues: CASSTKPNYEQYF. The DNA of the CDR3 is TGTGCCAGCAGCACAAAACCAAACTACGAGCAGTACTTC. The V gene is TRBV7-6, the J gene TRBJ2-1; D is unclear. The J call may be wrong; the DNA end is better matched by TRBJ2-7. The CDR3 totals 13 residues. Germline V gene lookup returns CDR1 SGHVS and CDR2 FNYEAQ.

This clonotype was counted between two and nine times. CDR3 amino acids: CASSPPGDTQYF. Here the CDR3 DNA reads TGTGCCAGCAGTCCGCCGGGTGATACGCAGTATTTT. The chain couples TRBV6-1 to TRBJ2-3, with D unclear. Germline CDR1 reads MNHNS; CDR2 reads SASEGT. The CDR3 runs to 12 residues. Trimming took 5 bases from V and 6 from J, leaving 9 bases between them.

This clonotype was counted only a few times. The gene calls are TRBV6-1 and TRBJ2-1, with 11 bases aligning to TRBD2. Germline loops: CDR1 MNHNS, CDR2 SASEGT. The CDR3 covers 15 residues. After removal of 4 bases from V and 10 bases from J, the junction contained 9 bases not matched to a gene. CDR3 protein: CASSGLTSGNYEQFF. The CDR3 region has the DNA TGTGCCAGCAGTGGGCTGACTAGCGGGAACTACGAGCAGTTCTTC.

A single count supports this clonotype. This may be a read error: a much more frequent sequence differs by one nucleotide. The rearrangement uses TRBV7-2 and TRBJ2-4; 8 bases match TRBD2. The CDR3 has 15 residues. Germline V CDR1 and CDR2: SGHTA, FQGNSA. Losses at the gene ends were 5 bases for V and 13 bases for J; bases not matched to a gene: 16. CDR3 bases: TGTGCCAGCAGCCTTCGGACTAGCCAGGTCAATGAGCAGTACTTC. Amino acid sequence: CASSLRTSQVNEQYF.

By its share, this clonotype is medium-sized. The rearrangement joins TRBV10-2 to TRBJ2-1; a weak D match, TRBD2 (6 bases). The length of the CDR3 is 13 residues. V lost 7 bases and J lost 8, with 15 bases in between. Germline CDR1 reads WSHSY; CDR2 reads SAAADI. The CDR3 DNA reads as TGCGCCAGCACGCCGGGACTCCCCCATGAGCAGTTCTTC. Translating it yields CASTPGLPHEQFF.

This clonotype showed up just a few times. The chain recombines TRBV12-3 or TRBV12-4 with TRBJ2-1, with D tentatively TRBD2 (6 bases). CDR3 length: 15 amino acids. The V end was cut by 5 bases, the J end by 10 bases, with 21 bases between. CDR3 DNA: TGTGCCAGCAGTACCCTCGGTCGGGGGACCATCGAGCAGTTCTTC. Translation: CASSTLGRGTIEQFF.

The chain couples TRBV6-1 to TRBJ2-7; maybe TRBD1 (6 bases). The germline CDR1 and CDR2 sequences are MNHNS and SASEGT. V shed 4 bases and J shed 2 bases, with 9 bases lying between them. This CDR3 contains 13 residues. The DNA of the CDR3 is TGTGCCAGCAGTGGGGGGACAACCTACGAGCAGTACTTC. This translates into CASSGGTTYEQYF.

This clonotype was observed a handful of times. This chain joins TRBV12-3 or TRBV12-4 and TRBJ2-5; D might be TRBD1 or TRBD2, each matching 5 bases. The CDR3 is made up of 14 amino acids. V shed 6 bases and J shed 4 bases, with 15 bases lying between them. The DNA for the CDR3 is TGTGCCAGCAGGTACTCAGGGACGGGAGAGACCCAGTACTTC. This encodes CASRYSGTGETQYF.

The chain is built from TRBV11-1 and TRBJ2-4; D is uncertain. Judging by the DNA end, TRBJ2-7 fits better; the J call may be wrong. Germline CDR1 and CDR2: SGHAT and FQDESV (reference sequence). This CDR3 comprises 13 residues. CDR3 loop: CASRPSSSYEQYF. In DNA, the CDR3 is TGTGCCAGCCGGCCGTCAAGCTCCTACGAGCAGTACTTC.

V usage is TRBV10-1 and J usage is TRBJ2-3, with TRBD2 matching 10 bases. Germline V gene sequence: CDR1 WNHNN, CDR2 SYGVQD (reference sequence). V lost 3 bases and J lost 6; bases outside the gene matches: 6. The CDR3 runs to 15 residues. CDR3 nucleotide sequence: TGCGCCAGCAGTGACTCTAGCGGGAGAGGTGATACGCAGTATTTT. Protein product: CASSDSSGRGDTQYF.

The chain has TRBV12-3 or TRBV12-4 and TRBJ2-5, with D possibly matching TRBD1 (5 bases). V was clipped by 3 bases and J by 11 bases, with 19 bases between them. CDR3 size: 14 residues. CDR3 bases: TGTGCCAGCAGTTTTTTTCAGGGTGGGAATGAGCAGTACTTC. It is translated as CASSFFQGGNEQYF.

The chain couples TRBV6-1 to TRBJ2-1, with 10 bases identical to TRBD2. Germline V gene data show CDR1 as MNHNS and CDR2 as SASEGT. J was trimmed by 3 bases and V by 5 bases; bases with no gene match: 1. This CDR3 contains 14 residues. The CDR3 DNA reads as TGTGCCAGCAGTTCTAGCGGGGGCTACAATGAGCAGTTCTTC. It translates to CASSSSGGYNEQFF.

The V gene is TRBV7-2, the J gene TRBJ2-4; D may be TRBD2 (7 bases). Trimming stripped 5 bases from V and 0 bases from J, with 20 bases between. The CDR3 consists of 18 residues. The germline V gene has CDR1 SGHTA and CDR2 FQGNSA. DNA of the CDR3: TGTGCCAGCAGCCTAGGGGGGGGGGCAAGGGGAGCCAAAAACATTCAGTACTTC. Translation: CASSLGGGARGAKNIQYF.

The chain links TRBV6-1 to TRBJ2-1; D possibly uses TRBD1 or TRBD2 (5 bases each). TRBJ2-7 explains the end of the DNA better; the J call may be wrong. Germline CDR1 reads MNHNS; CDR2 reads SASEGT. The CDR3 has 12 amino acids. CDR3 sequence reads: CASSWGYNEQYF. The DNA for the CDR3 is TGTGCCAGCAGCTGGGGGTACAATGAGCAGTACTTC.

By sample share, this clonotype is large (0.1 to 1%). The chain carries TRBV6-1 and TRBJ2-7, with 12 nucleotides matching TRBD2. Losses at the gene ends were 3 bases for V and 0 bases for J; bases not matched to a gene: 3. The germline gives CDR1 MNHNS, CDR2 SASEGT. The CDR3 extends over 16 amino acids. CDR3 sequence: CASSDGLAGRSYEQYF. The CDR3 bases are TGTGCCAGCAGTGACGGACTAGCGGGACGCTCCTACGAGCAGTACTTC.

This clonotype was seen only a few times. The chain employs TRBV6-6 and TRBJ2-1, with D perhaps matching TRBD1 or TRBD2 (5 bases each). The CDR3 has 15 amino acids. CDR1 is MNHNY, CDR2 SVGAGI, per germline (reference sequence). V was trimmed by 2 bases and J by 8 bases, leaving 16 bases between them. CDR3 coding DNA: TGTGCCAGCAGTTACACGTCCCCGGGACCCTATGAGCAGTTCTTC. It codes for CASSYTSPGPYEQFF.

The table lists this clonotype with a few counts. V and J are TRBV6-1 and TRBJ2-5; D is possibly TRBD2 (6 bases). CDR1 MNHNS and CDR2 SASEGT come from the germline V gene. The V end lost 10 bases, the J end lost 2 bases, and 17 bases lay between the germline ends. The CDR3 runs to 14 residues. The CDR3 DNA sequence: TGTGCCACCGGGAGTCTGAGCGGACAAGAGACCCAGTACTTC. Protein product: CATGSLSGQETQYF.

This clonotype rates as medium-sized. This chain links TRBV6-1 with TRBJ2-1; 11 nucleotides align to TRBD2. The end of the DNA fits TRBJ2-7 better, so the J call may be wrong. The germline V gene has CDR1 MNHNS and CDR2 SASEGT. The CDR3 length is 15 residues. Here the CDR3 reads CASKKGLAENYEQYF. CDR3 in DNA: TGTGCCAGCAAGAAGGGACTAGCGGAGAACTACGAGCAGTACTTC.

This sequence joins TRBV28 and TRBJ2-4; 11 bases match TRBD2. The germline gives CDR1 MDHEN, CDR2 SYDVKM. The CDR3 sequence is 15 residues long. The V segment lost 5 bases and the J segment 13 bases; nucleotides outside the gene matches: 13. Here the CDR3 reads CASSPGTSGYNEQYF. The CDR3 bases are TGTGCCAGCAGTCCCGGGACTAGCGGCTACAATGAGCAGTACTTC.

The chain links TRBV6-1 to TRBJ1-2, with 7 nucleotides matching TRBD1. CDR3 size: 15 residues. Germline lookup yields CDR1 MNHNS and CDR2 SASEGT. The V segment lost 4 bases and the J segment 5 bases; nucleotides outside the gene matches: 10. Written as DNA, the CDR3 is TGTGCCAGCAGTGGAAGAAGGGGGCAAGGGTATGGCTACACCTTC. This sequence encodes CASSGRRGQGYGYTF.